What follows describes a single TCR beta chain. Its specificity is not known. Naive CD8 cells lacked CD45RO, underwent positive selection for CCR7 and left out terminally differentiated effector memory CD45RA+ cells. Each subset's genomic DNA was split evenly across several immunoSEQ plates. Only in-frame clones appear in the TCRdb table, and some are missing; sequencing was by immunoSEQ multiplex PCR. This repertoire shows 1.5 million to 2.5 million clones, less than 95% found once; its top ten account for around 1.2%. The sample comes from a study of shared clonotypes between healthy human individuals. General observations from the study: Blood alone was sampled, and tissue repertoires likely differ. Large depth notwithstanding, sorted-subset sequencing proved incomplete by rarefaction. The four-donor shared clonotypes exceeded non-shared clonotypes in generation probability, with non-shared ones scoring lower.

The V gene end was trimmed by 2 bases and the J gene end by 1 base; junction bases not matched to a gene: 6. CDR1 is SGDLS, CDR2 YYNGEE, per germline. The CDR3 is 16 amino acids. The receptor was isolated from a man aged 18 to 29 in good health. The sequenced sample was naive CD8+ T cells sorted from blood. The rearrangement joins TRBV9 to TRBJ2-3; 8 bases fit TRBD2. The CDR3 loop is CASSVPGGGGTDTQYF. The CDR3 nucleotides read TGTGCCAGCAGCGTCCCCGGGGGGGGCGGCACAGATACGCAGTATTTT.